Each of the 17 T cell receptor beta chains below was sequenced from the same sample in a study of blood T cell repertoires in COVID-19. TCRdb's table, derived via immunoSEQ multiplex PCR, lists solely in-frame clones and lacks some. The table has around 62,000 clones, 85% seen once. The sequenced sample was peripheral blood. The origin of the receptors is a man aged 50 or older with acute or convalescent COVID-19.

This chain joins TRBV5-1 and TRBJ1-5; D is unclear. The germline V gene encodes CDR1 SGHRS and CDR2 YFSETQ. This CDR3 region has 12 residues. CDR3 coding DNA: TGCCCCCGGAGGTTGAGCAATCAGCCCCAGCATTTT. Protein: CPRRLSNQPQHF.

This rearrangement joins TRBV5-1 to TRBJ1-1; no clear D. Between the trimmed V and J ends, which lost 2 bases and 3 bases, there was a span of 14 bases. This CDR3 spans 15 amino acids. Germline V gene data show CDR1 as SGHRS and CDR2 as YFSETQ. CDR3 amino acids: CASSLMSVEDTEAFF. The DNA for the CDR3 is TGCGCCAGCAGCTTAATGTCAGTTGAGGACACTGAAGCTTTCTTT.

Only one count was recorded for this clone. The genes are TRBV4-1 and TRBJ2-2; TRBD1 matches at 8 bases. There are 16 residues in the CDR3. V was pared by 1 base and J by 5 bases, with 6 bases of the junction left unmatched. The germline V gene has CDR1 MGHRA and CDR2 YSYEKL. CDR3 protein: CASSQGLDRETGELFF. The CDR3 nucleotides are TGCGCCAGCAGCCAAGGCCTGGACAGGGAAACCGGGGAGCTGTTTTTT.

V and J are TRBV28 and TRBJ2-3; 7 bases line up with TRBD2. Germline values: CDR1 MDHEN, CDR2 SYDVKM. With V trimmed by 2 bases and J by 9 bases, 8 bases remained unmatched. This CDR3 comprises 14 residues. For the CDR3, the DNA is TGTGCCAGCAGTTTAGGGGGGGAAGAACGAACGCAGTATTTT. This sequence encodes CASSLGGEERTQYF.

The V and J genes are TRBV4-2 and TRBJ1-3, with 7 positions matching TRBD1. Trimming took 0 bases from V and 3 from J; bases not matched to a gene: 8. The CDR3 spans 17 residues. Germline loops: CDR1 LGHNA, CDR2 YNFKEQ. CDR3 in DNA: TGTGCCAGCAGCCAAGATAAGGGGGCAGCAGGTGGAAACACCATATATTTT. This gives the protein CASSQDKGAAGGNTIYF.

This chain connects TRBV27 to TRBJ2-3; 7 nucleotides match TRBD2. There are 17 residues in the CDR3. After removal of 1 base from V and 0 bases from J, the junction contained 7 bases not matched to a gene. Germline CDR1 and CDR2: MNHEY and SMNVEV (reference sequence). The CDR3, as DNA: TGTGCCAGCAGTTTATTGGGGGGGGTCCCTAGCACAGATACGCAGTATTTT. This gives the protein CASSLLGGVPSTDTQYF.

This chain links TRBV24-1 with TRBJ2-1, with 9 bases lining up with TRBD1. This CDR3 is 14 amino acids long. Per the germline V gene, CDR1 is KGHDR and CDR2 is SFDVKD. V lost 9 bases and J lost 7; bases outside the gene matches: 9. CDR3 in DNA: TGTGCCACCTCCCCCCGACAGGGGGTGAATGAGCAGTTCTTC. Translating gives CATSPRQGVNEQFF.

The CDR3 protein is CASRGPSGYGYTF. The CDR3 coding sequence is TGTGCCAGCAGGGGTCCCTCCGGGTATGGCTACACCTTC. The V call is TRBV2, the J call TRBJ1-2; D not certain. Trimming left V 6 bases short and J 5 bases short, with 13 bases between. Germline V gives CDR1 SNHLY, CDR2 FYNNEI. The CDR3 is 13 residues long.

The V gene is TRBV6-5, the J gene TRBJ1-1, with D tentatively TRBD1 (5 bases). The V gene's germline CDR1 is MNHEY and CDR2 SVGAGI. The CDR3 runs to 14 residues. V lost 2 bases and J 5 bases, leaving 12 bases between the germline ends. The CDR3 loop reads CASSYLTGGTEAFF. CDR3 DNA: TGTGCCAGCAGTTACCTAACGGGGGGGACTGAAGCTTTCTTT.

The chain uses TRBV5-8 and TRBJ2-7; D remains unclear. Germline CDR1 SGHTS, CDR2 YDEGEE. This CDR3 is built from 14 residues. Trimming removed 0 bases at V and 3 bases at J, with 10 bases between. As DNA, the CDR3 is TGTGCCAGCAGCTTGGACAGAGTTCGCTACGAGCAGTACGTC. Translating gives CASSLDRVRYEQYV.

The chain links TRBV3-1 (or the pseudogene TRBV3-2) to TRBJ2-1, with a tentative D call TRBD1 (5 bases). The CDR3 extends over 13 amino acids. The V end lost 8 bases, the J end lost 8 bases, and 16 bases lay between the germline ends. From germline, CDR1 is LGHDT and CDR2 YNNKEL (reference sequence). The CDR3 DNA reads as TGTGCCAGCGGGGCCTCTCGGCGCGATGAGCAGTTCTTC. It yields the protein CASGASRRDEQFF.

The chain couples TRBV9 to TRBJ2-1, with D maybe TRBD2 (6 bases). This CDR3 is 15 amino acids long. Germline lookup yields CDR1 SGDLS and CDR2 YYNGEE. V lost 0 bases to trimming and J lost 6 bases, with 13 bases between them. The CDR3 loop is CASSVAAGLINEQFF. In DNA, the CDR3 is TGTGCCAGCAGCGTAGCGGCGGGGCTAATCAATGAGCAGTTCTTC.

V gene TRBV25-1 combines with J gene TRBJ2-2; D not resolved. Trimming cost V 5 bases and J 2 bases, with 9 bases left between them. Germline CDR1 is MGHDK and CDR2 is SYGVNS. The CDR3 runs to 14 residues. CDR3 coding DNA: TGTGCCAGCAGTCACAGAATTAACACCGGGGAGCTGTTTTTT. It specifies CASSHRINTGELFF.

The gene calls are TRBV5-1 and TRBJ2-2; 7 positions agree with TRBD1. Germline V gene data show CDR1 as SGHRS and CDR2 as YFSETQ. The V gene end was trimmed by 6 bases and the J gene end by 1 base; junction bases not matched to a gene: 3. The CDR3 sequence is 14 residues long. CDR3 sequence (DNA): TGCGCCAGCAAGGGGACAGTGAACACCGGGGAGCTGTTTTTT. As protein: CASKGTVNTGELFF. The full variable domain, its missing parts supplied by reference TRBV5-1 and TRBJ2-2, is KAGVTQTPRYLIKTRGQQVTLSCSPISGHRSVSWYQQTPGQGLQFLFEYFSETQRNKGNFPGRFSGRQFSNSRSEMNVSTLELGDSALYLCASKGTVNTGELFFGEGSRLTVL.

The chain has TRBV11-2 and TRBJ2-7; possibly TRBD1 for D (6 bases). The V and J ends lost 4 bases and 2 bases respectively, with 9 bases between them. The germline V gene encodes CDR1 SGHAT and CDR2 FQNNGV. The CDR3 runs 13 residues. The CDR3 bases are TGTGCCAGCAGCTCCAGGGGAACCTACGAGCAGTACTTC. Protein: CASSSRGTYEQYF.

The chain has TRBV27 and TRBJ1-1; D possibly corresponds to TRBD1 (5 bases). CDR3 length: 14 amino acids. V was clipped by 4 bases and J by 4 bases, with 13 bases between them. Looked up from germline, CDR1 is MNHEY and CDR2 is SMNVEV (reference sequence). The CDR3 DNA follows: TGTGCCAGCAGTTCCTTCGGGGGGATCACTGAAGCTTTCTTT. It specifies CASSSFGGITEAFF.

The chain employs TRBV5-1 and TRBJ2-7, with 7 bases identical to TRBD1. The length of the CDR3 is 13 residues. V was pared by 4 bases and J by 7 bases, with 8 bases of the junction left unmatched. The germline CDR1 and CDR2 sequences are SGHRS and YFSETQ. The DNA for the CDR3 is TGCGCCAGCAGCCAGGGGGACCTGGGGGAGCAGTACTTC. It encodes CASSQGDLGEQYF.